These 15 T cell receptor beta chains came from one sample sequenced in a study of blood T cell repertoires in COVID-19. Clones were read by immunoSEQ multiplex PCR, and TCRdb kept only the in-frame ones, dropping some. The table includes about 140,000 clones, over 60% detected once. The sample was peripheral blood. The receptors derive from a man older than 75 with acute or convalescent COVID-19.

V usage is TRBV19 and J usage is TRBJ2-6, with TRBD1 matching over 11 bases. The CDR3 totals 16 residues. The junction had 8 bases not matched to a gene; V was cut back by 5 bases and J by 8 bases. Germline-derived CDR1 and CDR2 are LNHDA and SQIVND (reference sequence). The CDR3 DNA reads TGTGCCAGTAGTCGCCTCGGACAGGGGGCCACCAACGTCCTGACTTTC. This codes for CASSRLGQGATNVLTF.

The chain has TRBV23-1 and TRBJ1-1; D is unclear. TRBV23-1 is placed among ORFs of uncertain function. Trimming left V 9 bases short and J 3 bases short, with 20 bases between. CDR3 length equals 15 residues. The CDR3 reads CASLESGRGDTEAFF. CDR3 DNA sequence: TGCGCCAGTCTTGAAAGCGGGCGCGGGGACACTGAAGCTTTCTTT.

Only a few counts were recorded for this clone. The J gene is TRBJ1-2, the V gene TRBV2; D call uncertain. The CDR3 runs 11 residues. The V end lost 7 bases, the J end lost 7 bases, and 10 bases lay between the germline ends. CDR1 is SNHLY, CDR2 FYNNEI, per germline. The CDR3 is CASTMSRGYTF. DNA of the CDR3: TGTGCCAGCACCATGTCGCGTGGCTACACCTTC.

The sample holds a few counts of this clone. V is TRBV25-1 and J is TRBJ1-2; D is uncertain. Germline assignment: CDR1 MGHDK and CDR2 SYGVNS. The CDR3 is 13 residues long. Trimming left V 3 bases short and J 1 base short, with 6 bases between. The CDR3 loop reads CASSDTDNYGYTF. CDR3 nucleotide sequence: TGTGCCAGCAGTGACACAGATAACTATGGCTACACCTTC.

V gene TRBV7-2 combines with J gene TRBJ2-2; 10 bases match TRBD2. V gave up 4 bases and J gave up 8 bases; unmatched junction bases: 4. CDR3 length equals 14 residues. The germline gives CDR1 SGHTA, CDR2 FQGNSA. The CDR3 is CASSSTSGVGELFF. The CDR3 DNA reads TGTGCCAGCAGCTCCACTAGCGGGGTGGGGGAGCTGTTTTTT.

There are a few counts of this clone. This chain connects TRBV6-6 to TRBJ1-2; TRBD1 matches 11 bases. V shed 6 bases and J 7 bases; nucleotides not matched to a gene: 7. The CDR3 has 14 residues. Germline-derived CDR1 and CDR2 are MNHNY and SVGAGI (reference sequence). The CDR3 sequence is CASSQGQGDGGYTF. In nucleotides, the CDR3 is TGTGCCAGCAGCCAGGGACAGGGGGACGGTGGCTACACCTTC.

The CDR3 DNA reads as TGCAGCGTCCTAGCGGGGGTAAACACCGGGGAGCTGTTTTTT. The encoded protein is CSVLAGVNTGELFF. The chain employs TRBV29-1 and TRBJ2-2, with 10 bases fitting TRBD2. The CDR3 consists of 14 residues. The germline V gene has CDR1 SQVTM and CDR2 ANQGSEA. J was trimmed by 2 bases and V by 6 bases; bases with no gene match: 3.

This chain joins TRBV7-9 and TRBJ2-5; D is perhaps TRBD1 (6 bases). CDR3 length equals 16 residues. CDR1 SEHNR and CDR2 FQNEAQ come from the germline V gene (reference sequence). V lost 3 bases and J lost 1, with 15 bases in between. In DNA form, the CDR3 reads TGTGCCAGCAGCTTCAGCAGACAGGATGCCCAAGAGACCCAGTACTTC. It codes for CASSFSRQDAQETQYF. Combining the CDR3 with reference TRBV7-9 and TRBJ2-5 gives the whole variable domain DTGVSQNPRHKITKRGQNVTFRCDPISEHNRLYWYRQTLGQGPEFLTYFQNEAQLEKSRLLSDRFSAERPKGSFSTLEIQRTEQGDSAMYLCASSFSRQDAQETQYFGPGTRLLVL.

The rearrangement links TRBV7-2 to TRBJ1-2; D might be TRBD1 (5 bases). The CDR3 is 15 residues long. V lost 4 bases and J 1 base, leaving 13 bases between the germline ends. Germline V CDR1 and CDR2: SGHTA, FQGNSA. As DNA, the CDR3 is TGTGCCAGCAGCTCTTCTGGAGGGGTTAACTATGGCTACACCTTC. Translated: CASSSSGGVNYGYTF.

This clone has only a few counts. This chain joins TRBV2 and TRBJ2-3; D perhaps matches TRBD1 (5 bases). V dropped 4 bases and J dropped 2 bases, with 13 bases sitting between them. This CDR3 is 15 amino acids long. The germline CDR1 and CDR2 sequences are SNHLY and FYNNEI. Written as DNA, the CDR3 is TGTGCCAGCAGTGGTGGCTGGACATACACAGATACGCAGTATTTT. Amino acid sequence: CASSGGWTYTDTQYF.

This clone showed up just once. The chain combines TRBV6-5 with TRBJ1-5; D is unresolved. Looked up from germline, CDR1 is MNHEY and CDR2 is SVGAGI. Trimming left V 6 bases short and J 7 bases short, with 13 bases between. This CDR3 contains 13 residues. CDR3 sequence reads: CASSALGGQPQHF. In DNA, the CDR3 is TGTGCCAGCAGCGCTCTGGGAGGACAGCCCCAGCATTTT.

The chain carries TRBV2 and TRBJ1-2; D is perhaps TRBD1 (6 bases). In germline, CDR1 is SNHLY, CDR2 FYNNEI. The CDR3 extends over 12 amino acids. V gave up 5 bases and J gave up 8 bases, with 12 bases separating them. CDR3 region: CASSPGEGGYTF. The CDR3 DNA is TGTGCCAGCAGTCCAGGGGAGGGAGGCTACACCTTC.

This clone has only a few counts. The chain has TRBV5-6 and TRBJ2-3, with D unclear. CDR1 and CDR2 (germline): SGHDT, YYEEEE. The V gene lost 2 bases and the J gene lost 5 bases, with 6 bases spanning the gap. The CDR3 runs 12 residues. In DNA, the CDR3 is TGTGCCAGCAGCTTTACGGGAGATACGCAGTATTTT. Protein: CASSFTGDTQYF.

The CDR3 sequence is CASSQSTSGEQYF. In nucleotides, the CDR3 is TGTGCCAGCAGCCAATCAACCTCGGGGGAGCAGTACTTC. V and J are TRBV16 and TRBJ2-7; tentative D call: TRBD2 (5 bases). Trimming pared 0 bases from V and 7 bases from J, leaving 10 bases between. The germline gives CDR1 KGHSY, CDR2 FQNENV. CDR3 length: 13 amino acids.

The chain joins TRBV7-9 to TRBJ1-5, with a possible D match to TRBD1 (6 bases). CDR3 length: 13 amino acids. CDR1 SEHNR and CDR2 FQNEAQ come from the germline V gene (reference sequence). Trimming left V 5 bases short and J 9 bases short, with 14 bases between. CDR3 in DNA: TGTGCCAGCAGCCCGGCGGACAGCTGGCCCCAGCATTTT. This encodes CASSPADSWPQHF.